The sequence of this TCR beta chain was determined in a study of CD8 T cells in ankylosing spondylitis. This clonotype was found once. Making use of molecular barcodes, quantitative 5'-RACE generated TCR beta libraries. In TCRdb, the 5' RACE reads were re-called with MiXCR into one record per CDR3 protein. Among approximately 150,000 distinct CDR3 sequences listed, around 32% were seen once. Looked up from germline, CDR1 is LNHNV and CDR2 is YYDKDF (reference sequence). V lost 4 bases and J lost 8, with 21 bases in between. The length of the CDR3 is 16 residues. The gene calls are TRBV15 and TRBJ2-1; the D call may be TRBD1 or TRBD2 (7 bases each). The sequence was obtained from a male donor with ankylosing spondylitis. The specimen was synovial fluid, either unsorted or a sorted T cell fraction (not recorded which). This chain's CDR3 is CATSIGVTGAGDEQFF. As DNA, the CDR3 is TGTGCCACCAGCATCGGCGTAACAGGGGCGGGGGATGAGCAGTTCTTC.